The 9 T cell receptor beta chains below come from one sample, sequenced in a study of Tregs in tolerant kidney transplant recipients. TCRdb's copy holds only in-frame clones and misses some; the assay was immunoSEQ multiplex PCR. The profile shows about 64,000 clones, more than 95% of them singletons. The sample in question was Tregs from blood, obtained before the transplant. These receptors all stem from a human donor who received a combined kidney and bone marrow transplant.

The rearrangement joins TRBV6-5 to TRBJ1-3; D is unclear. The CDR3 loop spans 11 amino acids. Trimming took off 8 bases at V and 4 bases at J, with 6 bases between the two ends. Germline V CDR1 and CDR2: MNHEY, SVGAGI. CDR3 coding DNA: TGTGCCAGCCAGCGAGGAAACACCATATATTTT. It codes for CASQRGNTIYF.

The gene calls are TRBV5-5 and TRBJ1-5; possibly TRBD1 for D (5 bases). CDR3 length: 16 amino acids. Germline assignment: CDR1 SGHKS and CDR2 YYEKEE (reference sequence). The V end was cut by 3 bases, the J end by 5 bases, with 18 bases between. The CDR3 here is CASSSRGNSGDQPQHF. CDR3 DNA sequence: TGTGCCAGCAGCTCTAGGGGAAACTCGGGGGATCAGCCCCAGCATTTT.

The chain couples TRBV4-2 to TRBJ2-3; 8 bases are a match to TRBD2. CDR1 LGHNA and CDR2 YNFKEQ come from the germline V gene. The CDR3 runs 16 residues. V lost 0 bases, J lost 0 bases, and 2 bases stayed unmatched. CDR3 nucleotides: TGTGCCAGCAGCCAAGATTTAGCGGGGAGCACAGATACGCAGTATTTT. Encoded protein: CASSQDLAGSTDTQYF.

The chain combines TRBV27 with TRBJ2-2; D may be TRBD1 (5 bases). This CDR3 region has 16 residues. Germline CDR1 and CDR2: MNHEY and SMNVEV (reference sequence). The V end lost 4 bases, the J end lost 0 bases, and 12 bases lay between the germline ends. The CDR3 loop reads CASSSQGRANTGELFF. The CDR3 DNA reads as TGTGCCAGCAGTTCCCAGGGTCGGGCGAACACCGGGGAGCTGTTTTTT.

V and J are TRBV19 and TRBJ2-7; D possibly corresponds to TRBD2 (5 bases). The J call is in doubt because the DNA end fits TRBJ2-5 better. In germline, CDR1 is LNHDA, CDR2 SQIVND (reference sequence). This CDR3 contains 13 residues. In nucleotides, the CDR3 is TGTGCCAGTAGTATCCTAGCCGAAGAGACCCAGTACTTC. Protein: CASSILAEETQYF.

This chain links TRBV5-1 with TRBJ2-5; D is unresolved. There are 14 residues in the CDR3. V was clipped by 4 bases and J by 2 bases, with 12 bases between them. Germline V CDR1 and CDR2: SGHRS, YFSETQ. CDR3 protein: CASSVISSQETQYF. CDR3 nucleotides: TGCGCCAGCAGCGTAATTTCCAGTCAAGAGACCCAGTACTTC.

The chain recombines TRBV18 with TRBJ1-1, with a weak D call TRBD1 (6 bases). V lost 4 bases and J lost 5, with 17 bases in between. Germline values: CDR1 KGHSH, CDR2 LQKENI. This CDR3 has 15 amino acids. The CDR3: CASSLGGRSETEAFF. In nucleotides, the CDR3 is TGTGCCAGCTCACTGGGGGGGCGTTCTGAGACTGAAGCTTTCTTT.

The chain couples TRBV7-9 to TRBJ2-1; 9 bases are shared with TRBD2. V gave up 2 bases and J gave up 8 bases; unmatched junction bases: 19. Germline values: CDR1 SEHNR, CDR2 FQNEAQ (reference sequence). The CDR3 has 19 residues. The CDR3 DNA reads TGTGCCAGCAGCTTAATCCCCCTTAGGATTAGCGGGAGTAGGTATGAGCAGTTCTTC. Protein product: CASSLIPLRISGSRYEQFF.

The CDR3 bases are TGTGCCAGCAGCTGGAGCGGGAGTCCACAAGAGACCCAGTACTTC. Its protein product is CASSWSGSPQETQYF. The chain links TRBV7-2 to TRBJ2-5; 8 bases match TRBD2. Trimming removed 4 bases from V and 2 bases from J; junction bases left unmatched: 6. This CDR3 is 15 amino acids long. Looked up from germline, CDR1 is SGHTA and CDR2 is FQGNSA.